Listed below are T cell receptor beta chains from one sample, sequenced in a study of T cell repertoires in cytomegalovirus infection. TCRdb called the reads again in MiXCR, with one record for every CDR3 protein. Among hundreds of thousands of distinct CDR3 sequences listed, about a sixth were seen once. Specimen: PBMCs. The receptors come from a human donor in good health (CMV status not recorded). Some clones in this sample may be carry-over from other donors' samples. The CDR3 runs from the conserved cysteine through the conserved F or W. A D gene is named only where the DNA matches it firmly. Size values are once, few and many counts, or a class for expanded clones, and some rows have none.

D gene,clone size,J gene,V gene,CDR3 DNA,CDR3 protein
-,-,TRBJ1-2,TRBV19,TGTGCCAGTAGTACCTCCTCACCCGCGCCAGGACGGTCCTATGGCTACACCTTC,CASSTSSPAPGRSYGYTF
TRBD1,few,TRBJ2-7,TRBV9,TGTGCCAGCAGCCCCCGGGACAGGGACACCTACGAGCAGTACTTC,CASSPRDRDTYEQYF
-,few,TRBJ2-5,TRBV5-1,TGCGCCAGCAGCTTGACAGGGAGGGAAGAGACCCAGTACTTC,CASSLTGREETQYF
-,-,TRBJ2-2,TRBV6-8,TGTGCCAGCACTCCCCCCGGACTAACGACGAAGGGGGGGGAGCTGTTTTTT,CASTPPGLTTKGGELFF
TRBD2,-,TRBJ2-7,TRBV19,TGTGCCAGTTCCCGGGAGGGGGGGGCCGACCACGAGCAGTACTTC,CASSREGGADHEQYF
TRBD1,-,TRBJ1-2,TRBV24-1,TGTGCCACCAGTGATATTCTTGGAAACGAGACAGGGGAAGTTGACTATGGCTACACCTTC,CATSDILGNETGEVDYGYTF
-,few,TRBJ1-1,TRBV6-1,TGTGCCAGCAGTCTCCATCTCCGGGACATTAAGAACACTGAAGCTTTCTTT,CASSLHLRDIKNTEAFF
-,many,TRBJ2-3,TRBV12-3/TRBV12-4,TGTGCCAGCAGTCCGGACACAGATACGCAGTATTTT,CASSPDTDTQYF
-,-,TRBJ1-4,TRBV2,TGTGCCAGCAGTGCGCTAATGGAAAAAAATGAAAAACTGTTTTTT,CASSALMEKNEKLFF
-,many,TRBJ1-6,TRBV7-2,TGTGCCAGCAGCGGGGGACGGGGGGGGTATAATTCACCCCTCCACTTT,CASSGGRGGYNSPLHF
TRBD2,-,TRBJ2-7,TRBV3-1,TGTGCCAGCAGCCAAGTGGGGGGGGGGGACGAGCAGTACTTC,CASSQVGGGDEQYF
-,few,TRBJ2-5,TRBV11-2,TGTGCCAGCAGTTCTTTGGGGGGGCTTCAAGAGACCCAGTACTTC,CASSSLGGLQETQYF
-,many,TRBJ2-7,TRBV4-1,TGCGCCAGCAGCCCGAAAGAGCCGGGCTACGAGCAGTACTTC,CASSPKEPGYEQYF
TRBD2,many,TRBJ2-5,TRBV7-2,TGTGCCAGCAGCTTAGCTAGCGGGACCCAAGAGACCCAGTACTTC,CASSLASGTQETQYF
-,many,TRBJ2-1,TRBV7-9,TGTGCCAGCAGCTTGGAGCTAGAGATCAGTGAGCAGTTCTTC,CASSLELEISEQFF
TRBD1,-,TRBJ2-7,TRBV5-6,TGTGCCAGCAGCTTGGCAGGGGGCCACGAGCAGTACTTC,CASSLAGGHEQYF
TRBD2,many,TRBJ2-3,TRBV27,TGTGCCAGCAGTCCCACCCTAGCGGGGGGCACAGATACGCAGTATTTT,CASSPTLAGGTDTQYF
-,few,TRBJ2-5,TRBV11-1,TGTGCCAGCAGCCCCCGACCCAGGACGGAGTCCCAAGAGACCCAGTACTTC,CASSPRPRTESQETQYF
TRBD2,-,TRBJ2-2,TRBV12-3/TRBV12-4,TGTGCCAGCAGCCATAGCGGGGGTCCTAACACCGGGGAGCTGTTTTTT,CASSHSGGPNTGELFF
TRBD1,few,TRBJ1-3,TRBV20-1,TGCAGTGCAAAACAGGGGGCTGATGCAAACACCATATATTTT,CSAKQGADANTIYF
-,-,TRBJ1-5,TRBV19,TGTGCCAGTAGTATGTCTCAGGGGCAGCCCCAGCATTTT,CASSMSQGQPQHF
-,many,TRBJ2-5,TRBV7-9,TGTGCCAGCGGGTCTCAACCCAAAGAGACCCAGTACTTC,CASGSQPKETQYF
-,many,TRBJ2-3,TRBV15,TGTGCCACCAGCAGAGAACAAGCGGGTAACACAGATACGCAGTATTTT,CATSREQAGNTDTQYF
TRBD2,-,TRBJ2-5,TRBV20-1,TGCAGTGCTAGAGATTTTGGGACTAGCGACCAAGAGACCCAGTACTTC,CSARDFGTSDQETQYF
TRBD1,-,TRBJ2-7,TRBV20-1,TGCAGTGCTAGAGACTGGGGACAGGGGACCTACGAGCAGTACTTC,CSARDWGQGTYEQYF